This T cell receptor beta chain was retrieved from a study of early T cells in non-severe SARS-CoV-2 infection. Study overall: The study sequenced bulk RNA from unsorted whole blood, with chains unpaired. Findings and limits, study-wide: VDJdb matching skewed toward anti-spike CD8 responses, missing private and CD4 specificities.

Molecules of cDNA were individually given unique molecular identifiers that were attached to them. TCRdb independently ran MiXCR on the 5' RACE reads; one entry per CDR3 protein. This table has 85,000 to 90,000 distinct CDR3 sequences, approximately 15% appearing once. This CDR3 comprises 14 residues. Germline trimming cut 7 bases from V and 5 bases from J; bases unmatched to any gene: 8. This clonotype was seen many times. No antigen is known for it. The chain carries TRBV12-3 or TRBV12-4 and TRBJ2-3, with 8 nucleotides matching TRBD2. The source of this sequence is an adult who was a healthcare worker with PCR-confirmed SARS-CoV-2 infection or an uninfected control (not recorded which). The sequenced material came from whole blood. The CDR3 DNA sequence: TGTGCCAGCATGGCCGGACTAGCCGGAGATACGCAGTATTTT. Its protein is CASMAGLAGDTQYF.